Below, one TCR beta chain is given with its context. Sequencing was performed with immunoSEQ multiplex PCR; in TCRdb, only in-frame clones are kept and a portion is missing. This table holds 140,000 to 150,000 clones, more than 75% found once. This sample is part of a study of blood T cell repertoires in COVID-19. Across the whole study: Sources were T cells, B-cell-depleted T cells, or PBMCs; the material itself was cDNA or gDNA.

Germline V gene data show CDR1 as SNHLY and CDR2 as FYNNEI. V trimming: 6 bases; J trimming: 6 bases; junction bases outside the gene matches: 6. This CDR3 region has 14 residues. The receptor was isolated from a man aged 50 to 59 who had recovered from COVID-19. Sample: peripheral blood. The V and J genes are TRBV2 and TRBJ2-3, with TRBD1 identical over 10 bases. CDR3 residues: CASSADRGPDTQYF. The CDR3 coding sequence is TGTGCCAGCAGCGCAGACAGGGGGCCCGATACGCAGTATTTT. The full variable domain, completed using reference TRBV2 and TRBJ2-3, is EPEVTQTPSHQVTQMGQEVILRCVPISNHLYFYWYRQILGQKVEFLVSFYNNEISEKSEIFDDQFSVERPDGSNFTLKIRSTKLEDSAMYFCASSADRGPDTQYFGPGTRLTVL.